The 22 T cell receptor beta chains listed next were all sequenced from one sample in a study of healthy donors' naive CD4 and CD8 T cells. TCR libraries were built from about 500 ng of total RNA by linear amplification. TCRdb reanalysed the reads using MiXCR and keeps one entry per CDR3 protein. The sample yields roughly 200,000 distinct CDR3 sequences, 74% seen once. The material sequenced was naive CD4+ and CD8+ T cells sorted from blood, pooled from several donors. The receptors were gathered from a pool of human donors in good health; the sample pools cells from several healthy donors.

DNA of the CDR3: TGTGCCAGTAGTATAGATCACGGGTATGCCTACGAGCAGTACTTC. As protein: CASSIDHGYAYEQYF. The V call is TRBV19, the J call TRBJ2-7; D not resolved. The V gene's germline CDR1 is LNHDA and CDR2 SQIVND (reference sequence). The CDR3 runs 15 residues. The V end lost 0 bases, the J end lost 2 bases, and 11 bases lay between the germline ends.

V gene TRBV15 combines with J gene TRBJ2-4, with 7 bases that match TRBD1. The CDR3 runs to 14 residues. Trimming removed 5 bases from V and 7 bases from J; junction bases left unmatched: 8. The germline V gene encodes CDR1 LNHNV and CDR2 YYDKDF (reference sequence). The CDR3 region is CATSPRQGWNIQYF. The CDR3 DNA is TGTGCCACCAGCCCCCGACAGGGATGGAACATTCAGTACTTC.

V is TRBV29-1 and J is TRBJ1-1; D unclear. V lost 7 bases and J lost 4, with 13 bases in between. The V gene's germline CDR1 is SQVTM and CDR2 ANQGSEA. CDR3 size: 12 residues. This CDR3 reads CSANTLGTEAFF. The CDR3 nucleotides read TGCAGCGCTAATACCCTGGGCACTGAAGCTTTCTTT.

V usage is TRBV12-3 or TRBV12-4 and J usage is TRBJ2-2, with D perhaps matching TRBD2 (5 bases). The CDR3 is made up of 13 amino acids. V dropped 8 bases and J dropped 2 bases, with 9 bases sitting between them. The CDR3: CASLRVNTGELFF. CDR3 nucleotide sequence: TGTGCCAGCTTGAGGGTTAACACCGGGGAGCTGTTTTTT.

V gene TRBV6-2 or TRBV6-3 combines with J gene TRBJ1-2, with D perhaps matching TRBD1 (6 bases). This CDR3 has 14 residues. In germline, CDR1 is MNHEY, CDR2 SVGEGT. Trimming removed 4 bases from V and 4 bases from J, with 13 bases in between. DNA of the CDR3: TGTGCCAGCAGTTCTGGGGGCGAGTCCTATGGCTACACCTTC. This gives the protein CASSSGGESYGYTF.

The rearrangement uses TRBV12-5 and TRBJ2-1, with D tentatively TRBD2 (5 bases). The CDR3 runs to 13 residues. Trimming cost V 6 bases and J 3 bases, with 9 bases left between them. Germline V gene lookup returns CDR1 LGHNT and CDR2 FRNRAP. CDR3 DNA sequence: TGTGCTAGTGGAGCCGGGGACTACAATGAGCAGTTCTTC. Translation: CASGAGDYNEQFF. Full variable domain (outside the CDR3, taken from reference TRBV12-5 and TRBJ2-1): DARVTQTPRHKVTEMGQEVTMRCQPILGHNTVFWYRQTMMQGLELLAYFRNRAPLDDSGMPKDRFSAEMPDATLATLKIQPSEPRDSAVYFCASGAGDYNEQFFGPGTRLTVL.

V gene TRBV2 combines with J gene TRBJ2-7; tentatively, D is TRBD1 (5 bases). Trimming removed 1 base at V and 3 bases at J, with 7 bases between. The CDR3 loop spans 13 amino acids. Germline CDR1 reads SNHLY; CDR2 reads FYNNEI. For the CDR3, the DNA is TGTGCCAGCAGTGAAGACGACAGCTACGAGCAGTACTTC. Its translation is CASSEDDSYEQYF.

V is TRBV30 and J is TRBJ2-1; D is unclear. Trimming shortened V by 5 bases and J by 0 bases, and 14 bases separated the two germline ends. The CDR3 length is 15 residues. Germline-derived CDR1 and CDR2 are GTSNPN and SVGIG (reference sequence). The CDR3 nucleotides are TGTGCCTGGTCTTTAGGGTCTAGCTCCTACAATGAGCAGTTCTTC. The encoded protein is CAWSLGSSSYNEQFF.

The chain combines TRBV6-6 with TRBJ2-7; D possibly matches TRBD1 or TRBD2 (6 bases each). V gave up 6 bases and J gave up 0 bases, with 18 bases separating them. CDR1 MNHNY and CDR2 SVGAGI come from the germline V gene (reference sequence). This CDR3 contains 16 residues. The CDR3 spells CASSSHGGSSSYEQYF. In DNA, the CDR3 is TGTGCCAGCAGCTCTCACGGGGGCTCAAGCTCCTACGAGCAGTACTTC.

V is TRBV6-5 and J is TRBJ1-5; 9 positions match TRBD1. CDR3 length equals 14 residues. CDR1 is MNHEY, CDR2 SVGAGI, per germline. V was pared by 8 bases and J by 6 bases, with 8 bases of the junction left unmatched. CDR3 residues: CASGEGQGSQPQHF. The DNA for the CDR3 is TGTGCCAGCGGTGAGGGACAGGGCTCTCAGCCCCAGCATTTT.

The J gene is TRBJ1-1, the V gene TRBV5-1, with 7 bases aligning to TRBD1. CDR3 length: 16 residues. Trimming took 4 bases from V and 11 from J; bases not matched to a gene: 20. CDR1 and CDR2 (germline): SGHRS, YFSETQ. The CDR3 sequence: CASSTRDARTGGGAFF. Here the CDR3 DNA reads TGCGCCAGCAGCACAAGGGACGCAAGGACAGGTGGAGGGGCTTTCTTT.

This clonotype occurred once. The chain joins TRBV11-2 to TRBJ1-5; D remains unclear. Germline V gene data show CDR1 as SGHAT and CDR2 as FQNNGV. The CDR3 totals 14 residues. The V end was cut by 0 bases, the J end by 5 bases, with 8 bases between. Written as DNA, the CDR3 is TGTGCCAGCAGCTTAGAGGTGGAGGATCAGCCCCAGCATTTT. It codes for CASSLEVEDQPQHF.

This sequence joins TRBV10-3 and TRBJ2-2, with 9 nucleotides matching TRBD1. The V gene's germline CDR1 is ENHRY and CDR2 SYGVKD. The CDR3 is 13 amino acids. V gave up 8 bases and J gave up 5 bases; unmatched junction bases: 3. CDR3 protein: CAILDRGTGELFF. The DNA of the CDR3 is TGTGCCATCCTGGACAGGGGTACCGGGGAGCTGTTTTTT.

The V and J genes are TRBV7-2 and TRBJ1-4; D not resolved. From germline, CDR1 is SGHTA and CDR2 FQGNSA. The CDR3 extends over 15 amino acids. V was cut by 3 bases and J by 4 bases, with 12 bases left in between. The CDR3, as DNA: TGTGCCAGCAGCTTCCAAACCGGGATTAATGAAAAACTGTTTTTT. Its protein product is CASSFQTGINEKLFF.

The chain uses TRBV5-1 and TRBJ2-3; D unresolved. The V gene lost 4 bases and the J gene lost 0 bases, with 9 bases spanning the gap. The CDR3 loop spans 14 amino acids. Germline CDR1 is SGHRS and CDR2 is YFSETQ. CDR3: CASSRTISTDTQYF. The CDR3 coding sequence is TGCGCCAGCAGCAGGACCATCAGCACAGATACGCAGTATTTT.

V is TRBV29-1 and J is TRBJ1-2; D unclear. Per germline, CDR1 SQVTM and CDR2 ANQGSEA. The CDR3 contains 12 residues. Trimming pared 4 bases from V and 4 bases from J, leaving 10 bases between. The CDR3 DNA follows: TGCAGCGTTGCCGGCGAAGGCTATGGCTACACCTTC. Its protein product is CSVAGEGYGYTF.

The chain is built from TRBV14 and TRBJ1-1; D not certain. The germline CDR1 and CDR2 sequences are SGHDN and FVKESK. V was cut by 5 bases and J by 2 bases, with 9 bases left in between. The CDR3 extends over 13 amino acids. CDR3 loop: CASSLGINTEAFF. The DNA of the CDR3 is TGTGCCAGCAGCTTAGGTATAAACACTGAAGCTTTCTTT.

The chain is built from TRBV27 and TRBJ2-1; no reliable D call. The CDR3 spans 15 residues. Trimming cost V 5 bases and J 8 bases, with 19 bases left between them. Germline CDR1 and CDR2: MNHEY and SMNVEV (reference sequence). Here the CDR3 reads CASSTMEKAMDEQFF. The CDR3 DNA reads TGTGCCAGCAGTACCATGGAAAAGGCGATGGATGAGCAGTTCTTC.

The rearrangement links TRBV29-1 to TRBJ1-1, with a weak D call TRBD1 (5 bases). CDR1 and CDR2 from the germline V gene are SQVTM and ANQGSEA. The length of the CDR3 is 12 residues. V lost 6 bases and J 10 bases, leaving 18 bases between the germline ends. CDR3 sequence reads: CSVEGRGVRAFF. The CDR3, as DNA: TGCAGCGTGGAGGGTAGAGGGGTACGAGCTTTCTTT.

V and J are TRBV29-1 and TRBJ1-2; the D is unclear. The CDR3 is 13 residues long. Germline lookup yields CDR1 SQVTM and CDR2 ANQGSEA. Trimming pared 5 bases from V and 4 bases from J, leaving 14 bases between. The CDR3, as DNA: TGCAGCGTTTTTGAGGAGGGCCGCTATGGCTACACCTTC. Its translation: CSVFEEGRYGYTF.

In regard to this clonotype: One end of the junction fails to match germline, which may point to a read error. V is TRBV19 and J is TRBJ1-2; 8 nucleotides align to TRBD1. CDR1 LNHDA and CDR2 SQIVND come from the germline V gene (reference sequence). The CDR3 extends over 16 amino acids. CDR3 in amino acids: CASTLSSGGANYSYTF. CDR3 DNA sequence: TGTGCCAGTACTCTCTCCTCAGGGGGCGCGAACTATAGCTACACCTTC. The variable domain in full, with the rest retrieved from reference TRBV19 and TRBJ1-2, is DGGITQSPKYLFRKEGQNVTLSCEQNLNHDAMYWYRQDPGQGLRLIYYSQIVNDFQKGDIAEGYSVSREKKESFPLTVTSAQKNPTAFYLCASTLSSGGANYSYTFGSGTRLTVV.

This rearrangement joins TRBV12-3 or TRBV12-4 to TRBJ2-1; maybe TRBD1 (6 bases). Trimming took 6 bases from V and 1 from J, leaving 13 bases between them. The CDR3 spans 15 residues. CDR3 nucleotide sequence: TGTGCCAGCAGGCAGGGGTCGGCATCCTACAATGAGCAGTTCTTC. It specifies CASRQGSASYNEQFF.